The TCR beta chain under discussion was sequenced for a study of OX40 agonist ivuxolimab in advanced cancers. Regarding the study in general: The costimulatory receptor OX40 (CD134) was targeted by ivuxolimab, a fully human IgG2 agonistic monoclonal antibody. Intravenous ivuxolimab was administered to patients every 2 weeks at six dose levels: 0.01, 0.1, 0.3, 1.5, 3 and 10 mg/kg. Among the 52 dose-escalation patients, about 19 had hepatocellular carcinoma, around 15 melanoma, 9 renal cell carcinoma and 9 head and neck cancer. Partial responses occurred in three dose-escalation patients, of whom one had hepatocellular carcinoma and two had cutaneous melanoma. The paper describes the monotherapy dose-escalation part (N ≈ 52 patients) of the phase I trial of ivuxolimab. In the dose-escalation cohort, 70% to 90% of patients were male, and the mean age was around 65 years with a range of roughly 23 to 79. The purpose of peripheral TCRbeta sequencing was to test whether ivuxolimab changed TCR sequence diversity and led to clonal T-cell expansion. Prior anti-PD-1, anti-PD-L1 or anti-CTLA-4 therapy was permitted, and checkpoint inhibitors had been received by roughly 40% of dose-escalation patients.

Genomic DNA was extracted from sorted cells for sequencing of the TCRbeta CDR3 region. The immunoSEQ Assay was used for sequencing of TCRbeta CDR3 regions. As stored in TCRdb, this immuneACCESS dataset retains in-frame rearrangements with V and J assigned. A fraction of the clones does not appear; measured against another copy, unresolved V genes explain less than half of the discrepancy, and the remainder lacks a known reason. This sample gives around 34,000 clones in total; roughly 87% of them show up just once. Around 33% of the sample belongs to the ten largest clones. Overall study outcomes, separate from this receptor: Low levels of normalized T-cell clonal expansion were also seen in some patients who did not respond. Clonal expansion of both CD4+ and CD8+ blood T cells was observed from baseline to week 6 at doses 0.1 to 3.0 mg/kg. In the 0.1-3.0 mg/kg groups, partial responders had among the lowest normalized peripheral clonal expansion, particularly in CD8+ T cells. Antigen specificity was not determined for the clonally expanded peripheral T cells. On average, CD8+ T cells showed more expanded clones than CD4+ T cells after ivuxolimab.

The cysteine opens and the phenylalanine closes a CDR3 of 18 amino acids. Only the CDR3 portion is preserved as DNA: 54 bases, with reading frame beginning at the first base. The germline V gene (reference sequence) supplies CDR1 SEHNR and CDR2 FQNEAQ. V is pared back by 5 bases and J by 5 bases, with 28 bases lying between the germline termini. With respect to this clone: The antigen it recognizes is unknown. No clone much larger than this one lies a single base away; base qualities are absent.

The trial excluded patients who had a history of autoimmune disease or who were on systemic immunosuppression. Peripheral blood for TCR sequencing was drawn from every dose cohort at baseline, at cycle 4 day 1 and at cycle 7 day 1. Samples were obtained from an open-label, multicenter, first-in-human phase I dose-escalation trial of ivuxolimab. The trial enrolled adults with locally advanced or metastatic head and neck squamous cell, hepatocellular, melanoma or renal cell carcinoma. Before TCR sequencing, CD4+ T cells and CD8+ T cells were sorted from peripheral blood as separate populations. This specimen was CD4+ or CD8+ T cells sorted from blood, taken in a trial of the OX40 agonist ivuxolimab. The clonotype was recovered from an adult with an advanced solid tumor such as melanoma, head and neck, liver or kidney cancer. The chain links TRBV7-9 with TRBJ2-7, with the D segment identity uncertain. Here is the DNA: TGTGCCAGCAGCACAACCGACCCAATTATACCAGGAGTTAACGAGCAGTACTTC. The encoded protein is CASSTTDPIIPGVNEQYF.